Sequencing of this T cell receptor (beta chain) was carried out in a study of blood T cell repertoires in COVID-19. Data came from immunoSEQ multiplex PCR; TCRdb stores just in-frame clones and leaves some out. The sample consists of fewer than 400,000 clones, 80% to 90% of them appearing once. V was shortened by 8 bases and J by 7 bases, with 9 bases between the two germline ends. The CDR3 runs 11 residues. The germline V gene encodes CDR1 WNHNN and CDR2 SYGVQD (reference sequence). What was sequenced was PBMCs or T cells enriched from blood (not recorded which). This receptor was taken from a woman aged 50 to 60 who had recovered from COVID-19. The chain is built from TRBV10-1 and TRBJ1-5, with D maybe TRBD1 (6 bases). CDR3 residues: CASGQGQPQHF. In DNA, the CDR3 is TGCGCCAGCGGGCAGGGGCAGCCCCAGCATTTT.